A selection of T cell receptor beta chains follows, all from one sample in a study of blood T cell repertoires in COVID-19. Using immunoSEQ multiplex PCR, the repertoire was profiled, and TCRdb retains in-frame clones only, with some absent. Among about 320,000 clones listed, more than 90% were seen once. Input material: PBMCs or T cells enriched from blood (not recorded which). All receptors come from a man aged 55 to 70 who had recovered from COVID-19. Both conserved end residues are part of each CDR3. The order of the fields is clone size, J gene, D gene, V gene, CDR3 DNA, CDR3 protein. A D gene is named only where the DNA matches it firmly. Clone size is given for some rows only: seen once, a few or many times, or a class if the clone is expanded.

abundance: -; j_gene: TRBJ2-1; d_gene: TRBD2; v_gene: TRBV4-1; CDR3nt: TGCGCCAGCAGCCAAGAGGTTCGGGGGGGACCGATGTTCTTC; CDR3aa: CASSQEVRGGPMFF
abundance: -; j_gene: TRBJ1-2; d_gene: -; v_gene: TRBV30; CDR3nt: TGTGCCTGGGAGTACGGGAGCCGCGTCGGCTACACCTTC; CDR3aa: CAWEYGSRVGYTF
abundance: -; j_gene: TRBJ1-5; d_gene: -; v_gene: TRBV4-1; CDR3nt: TGCGCCAGCAGCCCGAACAGTGTAAGGGAGAGCAATCAGCCCCAGCATTTT; CDR3aa: CASSPNSVRESNQPQHF
abundance: once; j_gene: TRBJ1-2; d_gene: -; v_gene: TRBV5-6; CDR3nt: TGTGCCAGCAGCTTCGACAGGATTAATGGCTACACCTTC; CDR3aa: CASSFDRINGYTF
abundance: -; j_gene: TRBJ1-1; d_gene: -; v_gene: TRBV2; CDR3nt: TGTGCCAGCAGTGAGAGTCTGGAAGGGACTACTGAAGCTTTCTTT; CDR3aa: CASSESLEGTTEAFF
abundance: -; j_gene: TRBJ2-1; d_gene: TRBD1; v_gene: TRBV4-3; CDR3nt: TGCGCCAGCAGCCAGAGGGACAGGGGGCGCGGTGAGCAGTTCTTC; CDR3aa: CASSQRDRGRGEQFF
abundance: -; j_gene: TRBJ2-1; d_gene: -; v_gene: TRBV9; CDR3nt: TGTGCCAGCAGCGTAGCTGACGGGAGCTCCTACAATGAGCAGTTCTTC; CDR3aa: CASSVADGSSYNEQFF
abundance: -; j_gene: TRBJ1-5; d_gene: TRBD1; v_gene: TRBV7-8; CDR3nt: TGTGCCAGCAGCTCAACCCCCGGGACAGATAGCAATCAGCCCCAGCATTTT; CDR3aa: CASSSTPGTDSNQPQHF
abundance: -; j_gene: TRBJ2-7; d_gene: TRBD1; v_gene: TRBV19; CDR3nt: TGTGCCAGTAGTATAGATCACGGGACAGCCTACGAGCAGTACTTC; CDR3aa: CASSIDHGTAYEQYF
abundance: -; j_gene: TRBJ1-1; d_gene: TRBD1; v_gene: TRBV7-3; CDR3nt: TGTGCCAGCAGCTTAACCGGAACAGGGGGACCTTTCTTT; CDR3aa: CASSLTGTGGPFF
abundance: -; j_gene: TRBJ2-2; d_gene: TRBD2; v_gene: TRBV7-9; CDR3nt: TGTGCCAGCAGCTTAGTTTTTACTAGCGGATCCGGGGAGCTGTTTTTT; CDR3aa: CASSLVFTSGSGELFF
abundance: -; j_gene: TRBJ1-2; d_gene: TRBD1; v_gene: TRBV30; CDR3nt: TGTGCCTGGAGTGACCCGACAGGGGCGAACTATGGCTACACCTTC; CDR3aa: CAWSDPTGANYGYTF
abundance: -; j_gene: TRBJ2-7; d_gene: TRBD1; v_gene: TRBV9; CDR3nt: TGTGCCAGCAGCTTTTCGCCGGGACAGGGGGGAGAGCAGTACTTC; CDR3aa: CASSFSPGQGGEQYF
abundance: -; j_gene: TRBJ1-2; d_gene: -; v_gene: TRBV2; CDR3nt: TGTGCCAGCAGTAGGCAGGGAAATCGGTATGGCTACACCTTC; CDR3aa: CASSRQGNRYGYTF
abundance: once; j_gene: TRBJ1-2; d_gene: -; v_gene: TRBV4-1; CDR3nt: TGCGCCAGCAGCCAAGAAGTGGTGACGGGGTATGGCTACACCTTC; CDR3aa: CASSQEVVTGYGYTF
abundance: -; j_gene: TRBJ2-1; d_gene: -; v_gene: TRBV9; CDR3nt: TGTGCCAGCAGCCGCCGCGGGTCCCCCATCAATGAGCAGTTCTTC; CDR3aa: CASSRRGSPINEQFF
abundance: -; j_gene: TRBJ1-1; d_gene: -; v_gene: TRBV3-1/TRBV3-2; CDR3nt: TGTGCCAGCAGCCAACTCCAGGGAAACACTGAAGCTTTCTTT; CDR3aa: CASSQLQGNTEAFF
abundance: once; j_gene: TRBJ1-1; d_gene: TRBD1; v_gene: TRBV7-9; CDR3nt: TGTGCCAGCAGCAAGGCAGGGGGCAGAATGAACACTGAAGCTTTCTTT; CDR3aa: CASSKAGGRMNTEAFF
abundance: -; j_gene: TRBJ2-5; d_gene: -; v_gene: TRBV5-4; CDR3nt: TGTGCCAGCAGCTTGGACAGGGTCAAAGAGACCCAGTACTTC; CDR3aa: CASSLDRVKETQYF
abundance: once; j_gene: TRBJ2-7; d_gene: TRBD1; v_gene: TRBV4-1; CDR3nt: TGCGCCAGCAGCCAGCCGGGACAGGGACATTACGAGCAGTACTTC; CDR3aa: CASSQPGQGHYEQYF
abundance: -; j_gene: TRBJ2-3; d_gene: TRBD1; v_gene: TRBV18; CDR3nt: TGTGCCACCACTCTACCGGGACAGGGCACAGATACGCAGTATTTT; CDR3aa: CATTLPGQGTDTQYF
abundance: -; j_gene: TRBJ2-1; d_gene: TRBD2; v_gene: TRBV14; CDR3nt: TGTGCCAGCAGCCAAGATAGAGGTAGCGGGATATCCTACAATGAGCAGTTCTTC; CDR3aa: CASSQDRGSGISYNEQFF
abundance: -; j_gene: TRBJ2-7; d_gene: -; v_gene: TRBV7-9; CDR3nt: TGTGCCAGCAGCTTAACGGAGCCCCTCACCGGGAGATACCACTACGAGCAGTACTTC; CDR3aa: CASSLTEPLTGRYHYEQYF
abundance: -; j_gene: TRBJ1-2; d_gene: -; v_gene: TRBV13; CDR3nt: TGTGCCAGCAGCCGAGCCCGGGGGGCTAACTATGGCTACACCTTC; CDR3aa: CASSRARGANYGYTF
abundance: -; j_gene: TRBJ2-1; d_gene: -; v_gene: TRBV27; CDR3nt: TGTGCCAGCAGTTTAGGGGGGTCCTCCTACAATGAGCAGTTCTTC; CDR3aa: CASSLGGSSYNEQFF
abundance: -; j_gene: TRBJ1-6; d_gene: TRBD1; v_gene: TRBV7-8; CDR3nt: TGTGCCAGCAGCACGGGACAGGTTCCCTCATCCCTCCCCCTCCACTTT; CDR3aa: CASSTGQVPSSLPLHF
abundance: -; j_gene: TRBJ1-2; d_gene: -; v_gene: TRBV5-6; CDR3nt: TGTGCCAGCAGCTTGGCGGCGGACTATGGCTACACCTTC; CDR3aa: CASSLAADYGYTF
abundance: few; j_gene: TRBJ1-1; d_gene: -; v_gene: TRBV7-9; CDR3nt: TGTGCCAGCAGCCCCAGGGGCGGAAGAGCTTTCTTT; CDR3aa: CASSPRGGRAFF
abundance: -; j_gene: TRBJ2-5; d_gene: -; v_gene: TRBV15; CDR3nt: TGTGCCACCAGCAGACCCGGGGGAGAGACCCAGTACTTC; CDR3aa: CATSRPGGETQYF
abundance: -; j_gene: TRBJ1-6; d_gene: TRBD1; v_gene: TRBV19; CDR3nt: TGTGCCAGTAGTGAGACAGGGGGCTATTCACCCCTCCACTTT; CDR3aa: CASSETGGYSPLHF
abundance: -; j_gene: TRBJ2-3; d_gene: -; v_gene: TRBV18; CDR3nt: TGTGCCAGCTCACCGGGGCGGCCTATCACAGATACGCAGTATTTT; CDR3aa: CASSPGRPITDTQYF
abundance: -; j_gene: TRBJ2-7; d_gene: -; v_gene: TRBV14; CDR3nt: TGTGCCAGCAGCCAAGCGTCCGGTGCGTCCTACGAGCAGTACTTC; CDR3aa: CASSQASGASYEQYF
abundance: -; j_gene: TRBJ1-1; d_gene: -; v_gene: TRBV7-2; CDR3nt: TGTGCCAGCAGCTCTGCGCCGGGGGGGGCGAACACTGAAGCTTTCTTT; CDR3aa: CASSSAPGGANTEAFF
abundance: -; j_gene: TRBJ1-1; d_gene: -; v_gene: TRBV6-5; CDR3nt: TGTGCCAGCCGGCGACAATCGAACACTGAAGCTTTCTTT; CDR3aa: CASRRQSNTEAFF
abundance: -; j_gene: TRBJ2-1; d_gene: -; v_gene: TRBV6-5; CDR3nt: TGTGCCAGCAGTCGGGGACATGGTGATGAGCAGTTCTTC; CDR3aa: CASSRGHGDEQFF
abundance: -; j_gene: TRBJ1-2; d_gene: -; v_gene: TRBV7-9; CDR3nt: TGTGCCAGCAGCTTAAGCGGGTCGACGGGGGATGGCTACACCTTC; CDR3aa: CASSLSGSTGDGYTF
abundance: -; j_gene: TRBJ2-7; d_gene: TRBD2; v_gene: TRBV5-8; CDR3nt: TGTGCCAGCAGCTCCCCTTTAGGTAGCGGGGGGGCGCACGAGCAGTACTTC; CDR3aa: CASSSPLGSGGAHEQYF
abundance: -; j_gene: TRBJ1-3; d_gene: -; v_gene: TRBV7-9; CDR3nt: TGTGCCAGCAGCCCCTCACGGTGGGAGGGCGACTCTGGAAACACCATATATTTT; CDR3aa: CASSPSRWEGDSGNTIYF
abundance: -; j_gene: TRBJ2-5; d_gene: -; v_gene: TRBV29-1; CDR3nt: TGCAGCGTTAGTAGAAACCAAGAGACCCAGTACTTC; CDR3aa: CSVSRNQETQYF
abundance: -; j_gene: TRBJ2-1; d_gene: TRBD1; v_gene: TRBV18; CDR3nt: TGTGCCAGCTCACCACCGCAAAAACAGGGGTTGAATGAGCAGTTCTTC; CDR3aa: CASSPPQKQGLNEQFF
abundance: -; j_gene: TRBJ2-3; d_gene: TRBD2; v_gene: TRBV3-1/TRBV3-2; CDR3nt: TGTGCCAGCAGCTTTACTAGCGGGAGGAGGGGGACAGATACGCAGTATTTT; CDR3aa: CASSFTSGRRGTDTQYF
abundance: -; j_gene: TRBJ1-4; d_gene: -; v_gene: TRBV19; CDR3nt: TGTGCCAGTAGTTCCGCCCCCGACAGAGCAACTAATGAAAAACTGTTTTTT; CDR3aa: CASSSAPDRATNEKLFF
abundance: -; j_gene: TRBJ2-7; d_gene: TRBD2; v_gene: TRBV7-9; CDR3nt: TGTGCCAGCAGCTTAGCCGGGACTAGTATCTACGAGCAGTACTTC; CDR3aa: CASSLAGTSIYEQYF
abundance: -; j_gene: TRBJ2-3; d_gene: -; v_gene: TRBV30; CDR3nt: TGTGCCTGGAGTGCTTCTACGCAGTATTTT; CDR3aa: CAWSASTQYF
abundance: -; j_gene: TRBJ2-7; d_gene: TRBD2; v_gene: TRBV5-6; CDR3nt: TGTGCCAGCAGCTTGTTTTTTCGGGGGGGATACGAGCAGTACTTC; CDR3aa: CASSLFFRGGYEQYF
abundance: -; j_gene: TRBJ1-5; d_gene: TRBD1; v_gene: TRBV2; CDR3nt: TGTGCCAGCAGGGGGGACAGGGAGAATCAGCCCCAGCATTTT; CDR3aa: CASRGDRENQPQHF
abundance: -; j_gene: TRBJ2-7; d_gene: -; v_gene: TRBV18; CDR3nt: TGTGCCAGCTCACCAAGGACTGAGGGCGAGCAGTACTTC; CDR3aa: CASSPRTEGEQYF
abundance: once; j_gene: TRBJ1-4; d_gene: -; v_gene: TRBV27; CDR3nt: TGTGCCAGCAGTTCCCTCAGGGATGAAAAACTGTTTTTT; CDR3aa: CASSSLRDEKLFF
abundance: -; j_gene: TRBJ2-7; d_gene: TRBD1; v_gene: TRBV11-3; CDR3nt: TGTGCCAGCAGCTTTAAGACAGGGGGGGTCTACGAGCAGTACTTC; CDR3aa: CASSFKTGGVYEQYF
abundance: -; j_gene: TRBJ2-1; d_gene: TRBD2; v_gene: TRBV14; CDR3nt: TGTGCCAGCAGCCAAAGGACTAGCGGGAGTGGTGAGCAGTTCTTC; CDR3aa: CASSQRTSGSGEQFF
abundance: -; j_gene: TRBJ1-2; d_gene: -; v_gene: TRBV5-1; CDR3nt: TGCGCCAGCAGCAACGGACAGAAAAACTATGGCTACACCTTC; CDR3aa: CASSNGQKNYGYTF
abundance: -; j_gene: TRBJ2-1; d_gene: TRBD2; v_gene: TRBV7-2; CDR3nt: TGTGCCAGCAGCTTAGCGGGACTAGCGGGGGGTAGCTCCTACAATGAGCAGTTCTTC; CDR3aa: CASSLAGLAGGSSYNEQFF
abundance: -; j_gene: TRBJ1-6; d_gene: TRBD1; v_gene: TRBV11-2; CDR3nt: TGTGCCAGCAGCACCGACAGGGAGGTATCACCCCTCCACTTT; CDR3aa: CASSTDREVSPLHF
abundance: -; j_gene: TRBJ1-4; d_gene: -; v_gene: TRBV29-1; CDR3nt: TGCAGCGTTGAACTGGCAGGGTACAATGAAAAACTGTTTTTT; CDR3aa: CSVELAGYNEKLFF
abundance: -; j_gene: TRBJ1-2; d_gene: -; v_gene: TRBV20-1; CDR3nt: TGCAGTGCTAGTGATGGCTCCCTCCGAGGCTATGGCTACACCTTC; CDR3aa: CSASDGSLRGYGYTF
abundance: -; j_gene: TRBJ1-1; d_gene: TRBD1; v_gene: TRBV4-3; CDR3nt: TGCGCCAGCAGCCAAGAGGGTCTGACAGGGGGGTACGCTTTCTTT; CDR3aa: CASSQEGLTGGYAFF
abundance: -; j_gene: TRBJ2-1; d_gene: -; v_gene: TRBV4-2; CDR3nt: TGTGCCAGCAGCCCCCTTAGCGGCAGCTCCTACAATGAGCAGTTCTTC; CDR3aa: CASSPLSGSSYNEQFF